This T cell receptor (beta chain) derives from a study of cytomegalovirus exposure and HLA in healthy donors. As for the study in general: There were about 86 million unique TCRs (from HLA-typed donors) in an early data release. Study-level results: In an earlier analysis, productive rearrangement rates for most beta V segments clustered near 87% or 30%. Roughly uniform depth of sequencing across donors was assumed in presence/absence analyses. Some V segments, including TRBV6-2 and TRBV6-3, were excluded as indistinguishable.

This clone was picked up a small number of times. Its antigen is as yet unknown. This PCR relied on a set of 60 Vbeta primers and 13 Jbeta primers. Some clones are missing from TCRdb's copy, which holds only in-frame ones; the method was immunoSEQ multiplex PCR. This table holds about 200,000 clones, 65% to 85% found once. Germline assignment: CDR1 SGHRS and CDR2 YFSETQ. V gave up 2 bases and J gave up 5 bases; unmatched junction bases: 5. The CDR3 is 16 amino acids. The material sequenced was PBMCs. This TCR was sampled from a boy younger than 10 in good health and CMV-seronegative. The chain carries TRBV5-1 and TRBJ1-4; TRBD1 matches at 11 bases. The CDR3: CASSFLGQGGNEKLFF. CDR3 nucleotide sequence: TGCGCCAGCAGCTTCCTGGGACAGGGGGGGAATGAAAAACTGTTTTTT.